The 12 T cell receptor beta chains below all came from one sample that was sequenced in a study of high-grade serous ovarian cancer treatment subgroups. Tumor samples were taken before definitive surgery or chemotherapy. This table comes from immunoSEQ multiplex PCR, and its TCRdb copy is limited to in-frame clones, with some not included. In the table there are 9,100 or so clones, 55% to 75% of which are singletons. Sequenced sample: tumor tissue. The receptors here all came from a human donor with high-grade serous ovarian cancer.

The rearrangement joins TRBV5-1 to TRBJ2-1; 14 nucleotides match TRBD2. The CDR3 contains 14 residues. After removal of 0 bases from V and 15 bases from J, the junction contained 5 bases not matched to a gene. The germline V gene encodes CDR1 SGHRS and CDR2 YFSETQ. In DNA form, the CDR3 reads TGCGCCAGCAGCTTGGAAGGGACTAGCGGGAGTCCGTTCTTC. This translates into CASSLEGTSGSPFF.

The chain is built from TRBV5-6 and TRBJ2-5; a weak D match, TRBD2 (6 bases). The last part of the DNA fits TRBJ2-7 better; the J call may be wrong. CDR3 length equals 13 residues. From germline, CDR1 is SGHDT and CDR2 YYEEEE. This chain's CDR3 is CASSWEDDYEQYF. CDR3 nucleotide sequence: TGTGCCAGCAGCTGGGAGGACGATTACGAGCAGTACTTC.

The V and J genes are TRBV27 and TRBJ2-2; 11 bases match TRBD2. V shed 5 bases and J 5 bases; nucleotides not matched to a gene: 10. This CDR3 region has 17 residues. Germline-derived CDR1 and CDR2 are MNHEY and SMNVEV (reference sequence). In DNA form, the CDR3 reads TGTGCCAGCAGTCGCGGACTAGCGGGTACCGATACCGGGGAGCTGTTTTTT. It yields the protein CASSRGLAGTDTGELFF.

The rearrangement joins TRBV10-2 to TRBJ2-3, with TRBD2 identical over 11 bases. This CDR3 has 14 amino acids. With V trimmed by 5 bases and J by 6 bases, 4 bases remained unmatched. The V gene's germline CDR1 is WSHSY and CDR2 SAAADI. In nucleotides, the CDR3 is TGCGCCAGCAGTACTAGCGGGAGAGCGGATACGCAGTATTTT. Amino acids: CASSTSGRADTQYF.

V usage is TRBV5-1 and J usage is TRBJ2-7; D may match TRBD1 or TRBD2 (5 bases each). With 0 bases removed from V and 1 base from J, the gap between germline ends came to 11 bases. From germline, CDR1 is SGHRS and CDR2 YFSETQ. This CDR3 is 15 amino acids long. CDR3 sequence reads: CASSLEGTASYEQYF. The CDR3 coding sequence is TGCGCCAGCAGCTTGGAAGGGACGGCGTCCTACGAGCAGTACTTC.

The chain uses TRBV5-4 and TRBJ2-7; TRBD1 or TRBD2 may be the D gene (5 bases each). The CDR3 contains 15 residues. V lost 0 bases to trimming and J lost 2 bases, with 12 bases between them. Germline CDR1 and CDR2: SGHNT and YYREEE (reference sequence). CDR3 amino acids: CASSLAGTETYEQYF. The CDR3 DNA is TGTGCCAGCAGCTTGGCCGGGACCGAAACCTACGAGCAGTACTTC.

This clone was seen a handful of times. This chain joins TRBV4-3 and TRBJ1-3; D gene ambiguous. The CDR3 spans 15 residues. CDR1 and CDR2 from the germline V gene are LGHNA and YSLEER. V was trimmed by 0 bases and J by 2 bases, leaving 8 bases between them. CDR3 sequence: CASSQDWVAGNTIYF. CDR3 in DNA: TGCGCCAGCAGCCAAGATTGGGTCGCTGGAAACACCATATATTTT.

This chain joins TRBV7-2 and TRBJ2-1, with TRBD2 matching over 9 bases. The V gene's germline CDR1 is SGHTA and CDR2 FQGNSA. J lost 4 bases, V lost 3 bases, and 10 bases had no gene match. CDR3 size: 17 residues. This CDR3 is CASSLRRRLAEYNEQFF. DNA for the CDR3: TGTGCCAGCAGCTTGAGGAGAAGACTAGCGGAATACAATGAGCAGTTCTTC.

V and J are TRBV6-1 and TRBJ1-4, with no clear D. CDR1 and CDR2 from the germline V gene are MNHNS and SASEGT. Trimming stripped 6 bases from V and 8 bases from J, with 10 bases between. The CDR3 runs 12 residues. The CDR3: CASRRISEKLFF. The CDR3 nucleotides read TGTGCCAGCAGGAGGATTTCCGAAAAACTGTTTTTT.

The chain recombines TRBV28 with TRBJ2-1; 9 positions match TRBD2. This CDR3 contains 15 residues. Germline lookup yields CDR1 MDHEN and CDR2 SYDVKM. V was pared by 10 bases and J by 5 bases, with 12 bases of the junction left unmatched. For the CDR3, the DNA is TGTGCCACCACCACTAGCGGGCAAAGAAACAATGAGCAGTTCTTC. Amino acids: CATTTSGQRNNEQFF.

This CDR3 reads CASSFNPGLGDNEQFF. CDR3 nucleotides: TGTGCCAGCAGCTTCAACCCGGGACTAGGTGACAATGAGCAGTTCTTC. The chain has TRBV7-9 and TRBJ2-1; 8 bases map to TRBD2. Germline V gene sequence: CDR1 SEHNR, CDR2 FQNEAQ (reference sequence). There are 16 residues in the CDR3. The V gene end was trimmed by 3 bases and the J gene end by 5 bases; junction bases not matched to a gene: 9.

The chain links TRBV4-2 to TRBJ2-1; 7 bases line up with TRBD2. Germline CDR1 LGHNA, CDR2 YNFKEQ. This CDR3 contains 16 residues. V was clipped by 1 base and J by 6 bases; unmatched bases: 9. In nucleotides, the CDR3 is TGTGCCAGCAGCCAAGGGGTGGGAGGGCCCATCAATGAGCAGTTCTTC. Protein: CASSQGVGGPINEQFF.